This T cell receptor (beta chain) was sequenced for a study of patients and donors after allogeneic stem cell transplantation. This clonotype was detected a few times. TCRdb fed the RT-PCR reads into MiXCR, producing one record per CDR3 protein. The sample shows roughly 250,000 distinct CDR3 sequences, 14% of them seen only once. Trimming at V came to 4 bases and at J to 5 bases, leaving 9 bases not matched to a gene. The CDR3 loop spans 15 amino acids. The germline CDR1 and CDR2 sequences are SGHRS and YFSETQ. The chain links TRBV5-1 to TRBJ2-1, with 7 bases aligning to TRBD2. This sequence was found in a human donor who was either an allogeneic HSCT recipient or a stem cell or donor lymphocyte infusion donor (not recorded which). It is not recorded whose cells these are; they may come from a transplant donor. The sample comprised blood, either unsorted or a sorted T cell fraction (not recorded which). The CDR3 DNA sequence: TGCGCCAGCAGCCCGAGGCTAGCGGCAGACAATGAGCAGTTCTTC. Translated, it gives CASSPRLAADNEQFF.